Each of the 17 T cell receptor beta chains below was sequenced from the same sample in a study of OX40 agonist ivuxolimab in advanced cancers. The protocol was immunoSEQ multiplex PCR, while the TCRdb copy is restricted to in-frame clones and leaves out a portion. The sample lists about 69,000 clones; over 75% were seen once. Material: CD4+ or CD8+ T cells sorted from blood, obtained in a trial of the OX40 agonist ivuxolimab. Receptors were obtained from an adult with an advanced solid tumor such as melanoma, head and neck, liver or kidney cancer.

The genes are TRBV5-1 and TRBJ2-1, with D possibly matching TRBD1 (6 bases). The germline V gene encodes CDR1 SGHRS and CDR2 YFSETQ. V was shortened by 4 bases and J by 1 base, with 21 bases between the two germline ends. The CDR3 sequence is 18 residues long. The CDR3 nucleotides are TGCGCCAGCAGCGGGATACCGGGACACCCGACGTCCTACAATGAGCAGTTCTTC. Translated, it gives CASSGIPGHPTSYNEQFF.

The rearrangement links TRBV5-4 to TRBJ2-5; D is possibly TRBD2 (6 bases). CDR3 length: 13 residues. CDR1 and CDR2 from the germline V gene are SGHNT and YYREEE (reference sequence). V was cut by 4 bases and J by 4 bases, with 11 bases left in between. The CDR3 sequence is CASSMGLIETQYF. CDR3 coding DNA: TGTGCCAGCAGCATGGGACTTATAGAGACCCAGTACTTC.

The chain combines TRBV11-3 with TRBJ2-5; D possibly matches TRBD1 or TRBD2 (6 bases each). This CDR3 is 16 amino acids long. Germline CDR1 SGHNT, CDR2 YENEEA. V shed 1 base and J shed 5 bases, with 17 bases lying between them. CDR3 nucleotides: TGTGCCAGCAGCTTAGGGGGGCATCCAAGCGGGGAGACCCAGTACTTC. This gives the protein CASSLGGHPSGETQYF.

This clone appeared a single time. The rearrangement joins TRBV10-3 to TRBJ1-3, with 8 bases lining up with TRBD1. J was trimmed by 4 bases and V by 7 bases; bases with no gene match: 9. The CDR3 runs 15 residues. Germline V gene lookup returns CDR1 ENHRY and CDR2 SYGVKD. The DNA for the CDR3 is TGTGCCATCAAAGTAGGACAGGGAGAAGGAAACACCATATATTTT. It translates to CAIKVGQGEGNTIYF.

In DNA form, the CDR3 reads TGCGCCAGCACCCTATTCCCCAGGGTCGCGGAGACCCAGTACTTC. This translates into CASTLFPRVAETQYF. This chain joins TRBV5-1 and TRBJ2-5; D perhaps matches TRBD1 (5 bases). In germline, CDR1 is SGHRS, CDR2 YFSETQ. This CDR3 has 15 residues. V was trimmed by 6 bases and J by 5 bases, leaving 20 bases between them.

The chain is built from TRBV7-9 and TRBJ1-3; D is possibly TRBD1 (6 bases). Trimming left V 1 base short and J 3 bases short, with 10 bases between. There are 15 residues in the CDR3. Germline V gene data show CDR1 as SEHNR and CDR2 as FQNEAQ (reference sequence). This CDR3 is CASSLVGAGGNTIYF. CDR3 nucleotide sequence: TGTGCCAGCAGCTTAGTGGGGGCAGGTGGAAACACCATATATTTT.

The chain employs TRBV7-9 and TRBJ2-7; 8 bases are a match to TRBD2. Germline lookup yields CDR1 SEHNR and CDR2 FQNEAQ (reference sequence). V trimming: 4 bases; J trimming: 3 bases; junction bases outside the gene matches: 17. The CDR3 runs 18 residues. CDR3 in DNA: TGTGCCAGCAGCTCCCGGGGGGGGCTAGCGGGTTTTCACTACGAGCAGTACTTC. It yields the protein CASSSRGGLAGFHYEQYF. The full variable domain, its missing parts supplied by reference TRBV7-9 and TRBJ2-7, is DTGVSQNPRHKITKRGQNVTFRCDPISEHNRLYWYRQTLGQGPEFLTYFQNEAQLEKSRLLSDRFSAERPKGSFSTLEIQRTEQGDSAMYLCASSSRGGLAGFHYEQYFGPGTRLTVT.

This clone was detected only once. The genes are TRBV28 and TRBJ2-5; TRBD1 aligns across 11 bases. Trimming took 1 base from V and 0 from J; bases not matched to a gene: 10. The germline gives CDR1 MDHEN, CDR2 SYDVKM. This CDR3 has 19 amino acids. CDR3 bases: TGTGCCAGCAGTTTATCCTGGACAGGGGGCATTGAGGACCAAGAGACCCAGTACTTC. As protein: CASSLSWTGGIEDQETQYF.

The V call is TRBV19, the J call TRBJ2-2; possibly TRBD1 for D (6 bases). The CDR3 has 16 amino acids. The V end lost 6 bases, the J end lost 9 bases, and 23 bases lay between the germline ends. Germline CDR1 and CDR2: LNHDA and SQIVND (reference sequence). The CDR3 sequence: CASRTIPGHWPWELFF. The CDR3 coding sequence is TGTGCCAGTAGGACTATACCGGGACATTGGCCGTGGGAGCTGTTTTTT.

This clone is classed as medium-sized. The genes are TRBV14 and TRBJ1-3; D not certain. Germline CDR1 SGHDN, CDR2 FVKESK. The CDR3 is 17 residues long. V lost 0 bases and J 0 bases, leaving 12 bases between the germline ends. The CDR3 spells CASSQEDGRYSGNTIYF. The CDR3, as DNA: TGTGCCAGCAGCCAAGAGGACGGGCGCTACTCTGGAAACACCATATATTTT.

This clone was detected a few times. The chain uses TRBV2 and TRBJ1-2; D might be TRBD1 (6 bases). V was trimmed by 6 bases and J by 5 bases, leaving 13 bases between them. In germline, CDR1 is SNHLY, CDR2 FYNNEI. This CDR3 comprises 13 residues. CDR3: CASSSDRTYGYTF. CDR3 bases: TGTGCCAGCAGCTCCGACAGGACTTATGGCTACACCTTC.

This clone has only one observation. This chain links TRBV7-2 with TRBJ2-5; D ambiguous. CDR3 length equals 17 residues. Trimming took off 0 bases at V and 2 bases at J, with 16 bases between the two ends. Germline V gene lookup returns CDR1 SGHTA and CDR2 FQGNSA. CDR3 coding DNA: TGTGCCAGCAGCTTAGCCGCTCTTGGTGCGGTTCAAGAGACCCAGTACTTC. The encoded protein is CASSLAALGAVQETQYF.

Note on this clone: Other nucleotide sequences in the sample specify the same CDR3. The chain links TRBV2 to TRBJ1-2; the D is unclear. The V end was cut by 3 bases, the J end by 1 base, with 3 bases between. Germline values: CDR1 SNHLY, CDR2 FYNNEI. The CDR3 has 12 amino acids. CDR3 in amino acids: CASSDRNYGYTF. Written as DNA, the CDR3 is TGTGCCAGCAGTGACCGTAACTATGGCTACACCTTC.

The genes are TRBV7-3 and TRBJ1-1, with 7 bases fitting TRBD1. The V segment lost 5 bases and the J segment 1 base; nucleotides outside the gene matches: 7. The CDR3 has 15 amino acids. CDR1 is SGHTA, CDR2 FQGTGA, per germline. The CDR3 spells CASSPDRDRNTEAFF. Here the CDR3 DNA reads TGTGCCAGCAGCCCCGACAGGGATAGGAACACTGAAGCTTTCTTT.

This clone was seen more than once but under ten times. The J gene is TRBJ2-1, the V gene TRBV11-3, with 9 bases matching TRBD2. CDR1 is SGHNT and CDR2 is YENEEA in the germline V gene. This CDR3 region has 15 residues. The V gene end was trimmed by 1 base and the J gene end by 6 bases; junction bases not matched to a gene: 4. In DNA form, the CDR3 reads TGTGCCAGCAGCTTAGCTAGCGGGAAGCTCAATGAGCAGTTCTTC. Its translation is CASSLASGKLNEQFF. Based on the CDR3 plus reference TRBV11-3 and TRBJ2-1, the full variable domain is EAGVVQSPRYKIIEKKQPVAFWCNPISGHNTLYWYLQNLGQGPELLIRYENEEAVDDSQLPKDRFSAERLKGVDSTLKIQPAELGDSAVYLCASSLASGKLNEQFFGPGTRLTVL.

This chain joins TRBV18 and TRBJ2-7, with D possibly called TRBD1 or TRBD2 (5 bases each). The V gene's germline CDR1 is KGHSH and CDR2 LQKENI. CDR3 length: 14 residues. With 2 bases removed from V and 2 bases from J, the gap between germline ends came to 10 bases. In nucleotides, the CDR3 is TGTGCCAGCTCACCAAGCCGGGACCCCTACGAGCAGTACTTC. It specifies CASSPSRDPYEQYF.

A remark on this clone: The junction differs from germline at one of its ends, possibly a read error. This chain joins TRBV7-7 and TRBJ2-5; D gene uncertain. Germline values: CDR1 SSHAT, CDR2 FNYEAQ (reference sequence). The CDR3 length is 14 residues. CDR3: CASSRDALAETQYF. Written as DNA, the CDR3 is TGTGCTAGCAGCCGAGATGCATTGGCGGAGACCCAGTACTTC.